This passage covers 2 T cell receptor beta chains from one sample sequenced in a study of T cells in tumors after PD-1 blockade. Clones were sequenced by immunoSEQ multiplex PCR, and TCRdb holds only the in-frame ones, with some missing. The repertoire holds around 60,000 clones, with around 77% as singletons. The sample consisted of PBMCs, taken before anti-PD-1 treatment. The source is a human donor with basal cell carcinoma.

The chain carries TRBV6-6 and TRBJ2-3; 14 nucleotides match TRBD2. Unmatched junction bases numbered 7, after V lost 5 bases and J lost 15 bases. Per germline, CDR1 MNHNY and CDR2 SVGAGI (reference sequence). The CDR3 has 13 amino acids. CDR3 protein: CASSKGLAGASYF. CDR3 bases: TGTGCCAGCAGTAAGGGACTAGCGGGGGCCAGTTATTTT.

The chain is built from TRBV7-9 and TRBJ2-5; D may match TRBD1 or TRBD2 (5 bases each). CDR3 length: 15 amino acids. The germline V gene encodes CDR1 SEHNR and CDR2 FQNEAQ (reference sequence). Trimming removed 5 bases at V and 5 bases at J, with 18 bases between. CDR3 sequence (DNA): TGTGCCAGCAGCAATCCGGCGGCCTGGGGGGAGACCCAGTACTTC. Its protein is CASSNPAAWGETQYF.